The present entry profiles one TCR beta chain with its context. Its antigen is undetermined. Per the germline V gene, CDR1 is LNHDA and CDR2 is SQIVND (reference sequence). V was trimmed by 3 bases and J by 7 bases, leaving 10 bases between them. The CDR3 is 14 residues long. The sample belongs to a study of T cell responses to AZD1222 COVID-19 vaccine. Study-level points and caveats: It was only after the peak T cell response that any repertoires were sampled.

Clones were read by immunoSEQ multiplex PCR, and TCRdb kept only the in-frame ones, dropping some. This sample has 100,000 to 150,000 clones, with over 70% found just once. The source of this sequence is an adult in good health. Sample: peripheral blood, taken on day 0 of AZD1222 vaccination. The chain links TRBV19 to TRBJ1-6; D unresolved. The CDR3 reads CASSIYPVNSPLHF. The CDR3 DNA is TGTGCCAGTAGTATTTATCCGGTGAATTCACCCCTCCACTTT.